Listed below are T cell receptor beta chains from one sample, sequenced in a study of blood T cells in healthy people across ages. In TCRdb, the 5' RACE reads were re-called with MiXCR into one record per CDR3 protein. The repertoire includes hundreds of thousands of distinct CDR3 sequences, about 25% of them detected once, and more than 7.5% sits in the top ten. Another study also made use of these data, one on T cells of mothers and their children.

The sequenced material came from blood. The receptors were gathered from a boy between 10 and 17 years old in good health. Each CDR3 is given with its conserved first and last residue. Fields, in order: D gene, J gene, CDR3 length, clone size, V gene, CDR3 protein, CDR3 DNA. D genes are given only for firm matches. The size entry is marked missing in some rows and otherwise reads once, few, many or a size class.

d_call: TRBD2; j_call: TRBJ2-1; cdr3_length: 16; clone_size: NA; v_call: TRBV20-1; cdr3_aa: CSAPQPGTSAYNEQFF; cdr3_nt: TGCAGTGCTCCACAACCCGGGACTAGCGCTTACAATGAGCAGTTCTTC
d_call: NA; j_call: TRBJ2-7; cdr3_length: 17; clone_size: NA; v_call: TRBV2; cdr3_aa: CASMVNRAQISSYEQYF; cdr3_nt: TGTGCCAGCATGGTTAATCGGGCACAAATCAGCTCCTACGAGCAGTACTTC
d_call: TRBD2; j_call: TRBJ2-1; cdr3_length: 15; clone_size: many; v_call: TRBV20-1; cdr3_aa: CSARDSGSSYNEQFF; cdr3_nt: TGCAGTGCTAGAGATAGCGGGAGCTCCTACAATGAGCAGTTCTTC
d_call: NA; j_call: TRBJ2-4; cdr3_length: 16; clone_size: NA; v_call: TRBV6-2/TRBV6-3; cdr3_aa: CASSYSTFLAKNIQYF; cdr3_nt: TGTGCCAGCAGTTACTCGACTTTTCTAGCCAAAAACATTCAGTACTTC
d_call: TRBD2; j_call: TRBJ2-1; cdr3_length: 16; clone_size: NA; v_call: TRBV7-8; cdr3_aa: CASSSNGGGTGHEQFF; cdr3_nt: TGTGCCAGCAGCTCTAACGGGGGGGGCACCGGCCATGAGCAGTTCTTC
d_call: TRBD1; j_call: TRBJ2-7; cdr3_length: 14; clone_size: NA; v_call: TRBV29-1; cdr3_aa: CSVAQGRGGSEQYF; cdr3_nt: TGCAGCGTCGCCCAAGGGAGAGGGGGCAGCGAGCAGTACTTC
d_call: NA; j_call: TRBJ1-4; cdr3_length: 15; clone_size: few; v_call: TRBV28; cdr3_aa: CASRTPIATNEKLFF; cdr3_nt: TGTGCCAGCAGGACGCCGATTGCAACTAATGAAAAACTGTTTTTT
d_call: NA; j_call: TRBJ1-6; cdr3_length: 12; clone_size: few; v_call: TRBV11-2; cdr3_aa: CAGRKRYSPLHF; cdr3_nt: TGTGCCGGGAGAAAGAGATATTCACCCCTCCACTTT
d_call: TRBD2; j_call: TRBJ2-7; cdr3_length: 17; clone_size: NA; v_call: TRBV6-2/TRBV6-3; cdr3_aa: CASSNGVKRDFSYEQYF; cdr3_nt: TGTGCCAGCAGCAACGGGGTTAAGCGGGACTTCTCCTACGAGCAGTACTTC
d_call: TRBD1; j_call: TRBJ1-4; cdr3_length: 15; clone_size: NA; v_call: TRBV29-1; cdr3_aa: CSVARTGVQNEKLFF; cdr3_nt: TGCAGCGTTGCCCGGACAGGGGTACAAAATGAAAAACTGTTTTTT
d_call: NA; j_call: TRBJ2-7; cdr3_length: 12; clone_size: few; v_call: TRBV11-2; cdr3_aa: CASSMSTDEQYF; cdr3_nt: TGTGCCAGCAGCATGAGCACGGACGAGCAGTACTTC
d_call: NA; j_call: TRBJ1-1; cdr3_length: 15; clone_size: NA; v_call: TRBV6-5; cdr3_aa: CASSYSGWENTEAFF; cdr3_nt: TGTGCCAGCAGTTACTCGGGATGGGAGAACACTGAAGCTTTCTTT
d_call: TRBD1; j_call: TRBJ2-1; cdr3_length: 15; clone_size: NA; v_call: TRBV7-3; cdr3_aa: CASSLGTGNTNEQFF; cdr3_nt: TGTGCCAGCAGCTTAGGGACAGGGAATACCAATGAGCAGTTCTTC
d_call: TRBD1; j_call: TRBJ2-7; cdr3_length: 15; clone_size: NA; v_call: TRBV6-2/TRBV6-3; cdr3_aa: CASSSPGQATYEQYF; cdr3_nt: TGTGCCAGCAGTTCACCGGGACAGGCCACCTACGAGCAGTACTTC
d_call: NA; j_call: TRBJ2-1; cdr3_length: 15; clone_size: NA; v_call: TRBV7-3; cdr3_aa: CASSSRSGDYNEQFF; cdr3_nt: TGTGCCAGCAGCTCGAGATCAGGGGACTACAATGAGCAGTTCTTC
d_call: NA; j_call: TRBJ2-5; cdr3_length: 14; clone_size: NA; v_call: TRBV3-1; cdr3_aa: CASSPRDIPETQYF; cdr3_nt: TGTGCCAGCAGCCCAAGGGACATTCCCGAGACCCAGTACTTC
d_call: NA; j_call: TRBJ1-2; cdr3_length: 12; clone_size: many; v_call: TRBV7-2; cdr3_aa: CASSLEGNGYTF; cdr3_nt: TGCGCCAGCAGCTTGGAAGGGAATGGCTACACCTTC
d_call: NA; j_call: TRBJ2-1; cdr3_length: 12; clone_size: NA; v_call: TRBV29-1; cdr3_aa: CSVEGGYNEQFF; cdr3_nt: TGCAGCGTTGAAGGGGGGTACAATGAGCAGTTCTTC
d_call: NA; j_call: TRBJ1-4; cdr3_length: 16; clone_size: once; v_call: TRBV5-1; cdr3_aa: CASSSLGGGGNEKLFF; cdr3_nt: TGCGCCAGCAGCTCCCTTGGGGGGGGCGGGAATGAAAAACTGTTTTTT
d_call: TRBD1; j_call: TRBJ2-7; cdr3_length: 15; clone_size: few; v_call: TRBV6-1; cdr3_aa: CASSEEGGGRGEQYF; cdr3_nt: TGTGCCAGCAGTGAAGAAGGGGGCGGTAGAGGCGAGCAGTACTTC
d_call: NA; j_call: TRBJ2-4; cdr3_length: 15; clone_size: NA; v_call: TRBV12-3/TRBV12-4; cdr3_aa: CASSSPQLVLNIQYF; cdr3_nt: TGTGCCAGCAGTTCACCCCAACTAGTTTTAAACATTCAGTACTTC
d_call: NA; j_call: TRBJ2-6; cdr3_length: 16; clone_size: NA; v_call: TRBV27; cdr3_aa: CASSLWWSEGANVLTF; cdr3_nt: TGTGCCAGCAGTTTATGGTGGAGTGAGGGGGCCAACGTCCTGACTTTC
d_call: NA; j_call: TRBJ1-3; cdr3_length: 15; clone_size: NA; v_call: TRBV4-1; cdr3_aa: CASSQEGGPGNTIYF; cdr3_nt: TGCGCCAGCAGCCAAGAGGGCGGGCCTGGAAACACCATATATTTT
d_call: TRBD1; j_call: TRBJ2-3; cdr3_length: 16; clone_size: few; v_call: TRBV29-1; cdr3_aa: CSVVPRDRGPTDTQYF; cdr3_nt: TGCAGCGTTGTACCCCGGGACAGGGGACCCACAGATACGCAGTATTTT
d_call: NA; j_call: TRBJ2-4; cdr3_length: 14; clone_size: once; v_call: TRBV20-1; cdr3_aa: CSARAWAGEVVQYF; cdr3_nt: TGCAGTGCTAGAGCATGGGCAGGGGAAGTGGTTCAGTACTTC
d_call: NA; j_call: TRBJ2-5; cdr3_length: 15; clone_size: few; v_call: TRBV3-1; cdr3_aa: CASSQDFGGGETQYF; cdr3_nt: TGTGCCAGCAGCCAAGATTTCGGGGGTGGAGAGACCCAGTACTTC
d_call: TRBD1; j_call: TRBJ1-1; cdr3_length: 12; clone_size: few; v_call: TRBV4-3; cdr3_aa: CASSHLRGEAFF; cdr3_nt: TGCGCCAGCAGCCACCTCAGGGGGGAAGCTTTCTTT
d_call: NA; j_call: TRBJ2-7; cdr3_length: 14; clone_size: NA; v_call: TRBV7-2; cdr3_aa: CASSLGGTGYEQYF; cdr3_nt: TGTGCCAGCAGCTTGGGGGGGACAGGCTACGAGCAGTACTTC
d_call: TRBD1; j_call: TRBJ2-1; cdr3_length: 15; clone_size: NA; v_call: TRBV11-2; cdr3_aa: CASSPDRGAYNEKFF; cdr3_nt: TGTGCCAGCAGCCCCGACAGGGGGGCCTACAATGAGAAGTTCTTC
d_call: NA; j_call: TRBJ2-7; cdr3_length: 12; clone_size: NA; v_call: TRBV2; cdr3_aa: CASNAQRYEQYF; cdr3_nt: TGTGCCAGCAACGCGCAACGCTACGAGCAGTACTTC
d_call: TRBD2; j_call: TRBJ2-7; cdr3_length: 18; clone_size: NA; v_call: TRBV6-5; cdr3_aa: CASSSWTSGAIRAYEQYF; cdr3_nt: TGTGCCAGCAGTTCCTGGACTAGCGGCGCCATTAGAGCCTACGAGCAGTACTTC
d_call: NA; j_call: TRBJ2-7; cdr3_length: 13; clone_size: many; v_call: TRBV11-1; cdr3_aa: CASSFGVTYEQYF; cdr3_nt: TGTGCCAGCAGCTTTGGCGTAACGTACGAGCAGTACTTC
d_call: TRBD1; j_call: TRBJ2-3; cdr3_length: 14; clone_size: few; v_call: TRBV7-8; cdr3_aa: CASSFAGQADTQYF; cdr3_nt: TGTGCCAGCAGTTTTGCGGGACAGGCAGATACGCAGTATTTT
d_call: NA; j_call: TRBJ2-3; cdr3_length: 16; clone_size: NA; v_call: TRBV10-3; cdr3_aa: CAISEQLATSTDTQYF; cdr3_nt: TGTGCCATCAGTGAACAGCTAGCGACTAGCACAGATACGCAGTATTTT
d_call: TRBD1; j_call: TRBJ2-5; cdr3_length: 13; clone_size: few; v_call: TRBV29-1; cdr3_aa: CSAETGLDETQYF; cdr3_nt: TGCAGCGCCGAGACAGGGCTTGACGAGACCCAGTACTTC
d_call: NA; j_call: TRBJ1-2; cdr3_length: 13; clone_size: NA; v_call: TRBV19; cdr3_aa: CASSIGTSYGYTF; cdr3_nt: TGTGCCAGTAGTATAGGAACTTCCTATGGCTACACCTTC
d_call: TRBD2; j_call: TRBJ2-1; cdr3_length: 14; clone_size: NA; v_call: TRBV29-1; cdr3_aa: CSVERDYSYNEQFF; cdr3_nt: TGCAGCGTTGAACGGGACTACTCCTACAATGAGCAGTTCTTC
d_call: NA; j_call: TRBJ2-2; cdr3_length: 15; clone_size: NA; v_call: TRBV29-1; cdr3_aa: CSVDPGPKPSGELFF; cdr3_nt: TGCAGCGTTGATCCCGGACCCAAGCCGTCCGGGGAGCTGTTTTTT
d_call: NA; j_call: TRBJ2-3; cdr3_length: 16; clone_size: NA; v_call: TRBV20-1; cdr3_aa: CSASGRPGQSTDTQYF; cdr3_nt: TGCAGTGCTAGTGGCCGACCGGGACAAAGCACAGATACGCAGTATTTT
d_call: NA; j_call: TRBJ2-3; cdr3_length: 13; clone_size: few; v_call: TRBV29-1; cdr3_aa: CSGVRGGTDTQYF; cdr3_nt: TGCAGCGGAGTCCGTGGTGGCACAGATACGCAGTATTTT
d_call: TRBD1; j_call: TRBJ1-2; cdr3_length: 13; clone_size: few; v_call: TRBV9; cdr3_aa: CASRAGGEDGYTF; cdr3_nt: TGTGCCAGCAGAGCAGGGGGGGAGGATGGCTACACCTTC
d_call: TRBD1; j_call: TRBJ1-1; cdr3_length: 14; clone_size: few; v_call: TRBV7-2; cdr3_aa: CASSLRGVSGEAFF; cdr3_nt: TGTGCCAGCAGCCTCAGGGGGGTGAGCGGGGAAGCTTTCTTT
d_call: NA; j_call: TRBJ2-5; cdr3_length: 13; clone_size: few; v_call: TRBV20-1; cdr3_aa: CSAGDVWGETQYF; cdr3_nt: TGCAGTGCGGGGGATGTGTGGGGGGAGACCCAGTACTTC
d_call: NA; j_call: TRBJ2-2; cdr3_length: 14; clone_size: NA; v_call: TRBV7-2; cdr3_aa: CASSVTGPTGELFF; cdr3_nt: TGTGCCAGCAGCGTGACGGGACCCACCGGGGAGCTGTTTTTT
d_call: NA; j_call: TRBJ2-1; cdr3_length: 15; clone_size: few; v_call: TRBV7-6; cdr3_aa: CASSFSDYAYNEQFF; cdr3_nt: TGTGCCAGCAGCTTCTCGGACTACGCTTACAATGAGCAGTTCTTC
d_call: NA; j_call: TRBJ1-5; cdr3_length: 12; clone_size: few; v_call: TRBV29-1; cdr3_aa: CSVGDSNQPQHF; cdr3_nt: TGCAGCGTTGGAGATAGCAATCAGCCCCAGCATTTT
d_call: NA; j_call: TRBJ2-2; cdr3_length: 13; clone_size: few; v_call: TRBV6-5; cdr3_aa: CASSHPGTGELFF; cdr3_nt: TGTGCCAGCAGTCACCCCGGCACCGGGGAGCTGTTTTTT
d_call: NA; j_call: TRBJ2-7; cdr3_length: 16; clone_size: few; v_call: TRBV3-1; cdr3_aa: CASSPTWDSSVGEQYF; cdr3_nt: TGTGCCAGCAGCCCGACTTGGGACTCCTCTGTCGGCGAGCAGTACTTC
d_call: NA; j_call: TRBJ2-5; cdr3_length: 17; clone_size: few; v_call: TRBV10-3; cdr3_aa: CAISEGLRPSPVETQYF; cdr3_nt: TGTGCCATCAGTGAGGGGCTTAGACCCTCCCCGGTGGAGACCCAGTACTTC
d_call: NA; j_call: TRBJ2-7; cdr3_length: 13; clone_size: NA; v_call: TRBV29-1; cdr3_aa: CSVARSSGYEQYF; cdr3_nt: TGCAGCGTTGCACGCTCCTCCGGCTACGAGCAGTACTTC
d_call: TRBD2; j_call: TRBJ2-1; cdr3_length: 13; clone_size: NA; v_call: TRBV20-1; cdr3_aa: CSARRSGGNEQFF; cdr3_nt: TGCAGTGCTAGACGGTCGGGGGGCAATGAGCAGTTCTTC